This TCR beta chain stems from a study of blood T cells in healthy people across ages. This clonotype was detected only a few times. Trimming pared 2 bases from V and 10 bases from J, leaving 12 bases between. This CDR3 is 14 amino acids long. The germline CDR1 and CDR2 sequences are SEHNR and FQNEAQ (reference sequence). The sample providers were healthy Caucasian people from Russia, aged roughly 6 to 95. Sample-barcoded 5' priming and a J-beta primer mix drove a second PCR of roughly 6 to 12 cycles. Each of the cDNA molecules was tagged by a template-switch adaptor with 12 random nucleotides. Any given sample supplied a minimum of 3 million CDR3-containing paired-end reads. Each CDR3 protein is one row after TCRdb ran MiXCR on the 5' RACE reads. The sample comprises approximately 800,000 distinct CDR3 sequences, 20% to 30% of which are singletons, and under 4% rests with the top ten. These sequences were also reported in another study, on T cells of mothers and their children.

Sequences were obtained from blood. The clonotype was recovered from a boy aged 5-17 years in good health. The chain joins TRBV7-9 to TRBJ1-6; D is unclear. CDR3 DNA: TGTGCCAGCAGCTTACTGGGAACCGACTCACCCCTCCACTTT. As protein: CASSLLGTDSPLHF.